Below are 20 T cell receptor beta chains sequenced from a single sample in a study of multiple sclerosis patients with progressive multifocal leukoencephalopathy. Profiled with immunoSEQ multiplex PCR; TCRdb holds only in-frame clones, not every one. Here the sample spans over 25,000 clones, roughly 87% being singletons. Time point reported: time of PML onset. This specimen was PBMCs, taken from a patient treated with natalizumab. The receptors shown here come from a human donor with progressive multifocal leukoencephalopathy.

The chain joins TRBV29-1 to TRBJ2-3; 7 bases fit TRBD1. Germline V gene data show CDR1 as SQVTM and CDR2 as ANQGSEA. J was trimmed by 6 bases and V by 4 bases; bases with no gene match: 7. The CDR3 length is 13 residues. The CDR3 sequence is CSVGRQGSDTQYF. In DNA, the CDR3 is TGCAGCGTTGGACGACAGGGCTCCGATACGCAGTATTTT.

This rearrangement joins TRBV6-8 to TRBJ1-5; 9 bases are a match to TRBD1. The J segment lost 5 bases and the V segment lost 10 bases, leaving 12 bases of the junction unmatched. The length of the CDR3 is 15 residues. CDR1 MNHGY and CDR2 SAAAGT come from the germline V gene. The CDR3 DNA reads as TGTGCCACCCCGTCGGACAGGGGATGCGATCAGCCCCAGCATTTT. This codes for CATPSDRGCDQPQHF.

This chain connects TRBV5-6 to TRBJ1-2; D is perhaps TRBD1 (5 bases). The CDR3 is 15 residues long. With 1 base removed from V and 8 bases from J, the gap between germline ends came to 18 bases. Germline V lookup: CDR1 SGHDT, CDR2 YYEEEE. CDR3 protein: CASSLWTSGQEGYTF. CDR3 in DNA: TGTGCCAGCAGCTTGTGGACCTCGGGGCAGGAGGGCTACACCTTC.

This chain links TRBV25-1 with TRBJ2-7; tentatively, D is TRBD1 (5 bases). The V end was cut by 4 bases, the J end by 3 bases, with 10 bases between. The CDR3 loop spans 13 amino acids. Germline-derived CDR1 and CDR2 are MGHDK and SYGVNS. The CDR3 spells CASSVPGLYEQYF. CDR3 in DNA: TGTGCCAGCAGTGTACCAGGGCTCTACGAGCAGTACTTC.

The chain recombines TRBV4-2 with TRBJ1-5, with a weak D call TRBD1 (5 bases). This CDR3 spans 17 amino acids. Germline V gene data show CDR1 as LGHNA and CDR2 as YNFKEQ. Trimming shortened V by 3 bases and J by 7 bases, and 22 bases separated the two germline ends. CDR3 DNA sequence: TGTGCCAGCAGCCAGATTTCCGAGTGGCAGGGAGGCCAGCCCCAGCATTTT. This sequence encodes CASSQISEWQGGQPQHF.

This chain joins TRBV7-3 and TRBJ1-1; a weak D match, TRBD1 (5 bases). The CDR3 has 13 residues. The germline V gene encodes CDR1 SGHTA and CDR2 FQGTGA. Trimming left V 5 bases short and J 1 base short, with 8 bases between. Here the CDR3 reads CASSIQENTEAFF. The CDR3 DNA follows: TGTGCCAGCAGCATACAGGAGAACACTGAAGCTTTCTTT.

The chain recombines TRBV4-3 with TRBJ2-3, with D possibly being TRBD2 (6 bases). CDR3 length equals 13 residues. Per the germline V gene, CDR1 is LGHNA and CDR2 is YSLEER. Deletions cut 1 base from V and 5 bases from J, with 7 bases between. The chain's CDR3 is CASSQVAVDTQYF. The CDR3 DNA reads TGCGCCAGCAGCCAAGTAGCGGTAGATACGCAGTATTTT.

The rearrangement joins TRBV5-4 to TRBJ1-2; D is ambiguous. CDR1 and CDR2 (germline): SGHNT, YYREEE (reference sequence). The CDR3 is made up of 12 amino acids. Trimming left V 0 bases short and J 4 bases short, with 4 bases between. The CDR3 bases are TGTGCCAGCAGCTTGGACGTCTATGGCTACACCTTC. It is translated as CASSLDVYGYTF.

In DNA, the CDR3 is TGCAGCGTTAGACCGATGGGCTCCTACAATGAGCAGTTCTTC. This encodes CSVRPMGSYNEQFF. V usage is TRBV29-1 and J usage is TRBJ2-1; D remains ambiguous. Deletions cut 5 bases from V and 0 bases from J, with 11 bases between. From germline, CDR1 is SQVTM and CDR2 ANQGSEA. The CDR3 extends over 14 amino acids.

This clone occurred a few times. V and J are TRBV7-9 and TRBJ2-1; D possibly corresponds to TRBD1 (6 bases). V was pared by 10 bases and J by 5 bases, with 15 bases between. The CDR3 extends over 13 amino acids. In germline, CDR1 is SEHNR, CDR2 FQNEAQ (reference sequence). The CDR3 loop reads CATVRDTNNEQFF. The CDR3 DNA is TGTGCCACCGTCAGGGACACCAACAATGAGCAGTTCTTC.

This clone was seen only a few times. The rearrangement uses TRBV30 and TRBJ2-3, with D perhaps matching TRBD2 (6 bases). The V gene's germline CDR1 is GTSNPN and CDR2 SVGIG (reference sequence). This CDR3 region has 15 residues. The V and J ends lost 0 bases and 2 bases respectively, with 12 bases between them. The CDR3 is CAWSVSSGVTDTQYF. Here the CDR3 DNA reads TGTGCCTGGAGTGTATCCTCGGGGGTCACAGATACGCAGTATTTT.

The V gene is TRBV9, the J gene TRBJ1-4, with a tentative D call TRBD1 (6 bases). V lost 2 bases and J 8 bases, leaving 16 bases between the germline ends. CDR1 SGDLS and CDR2 YYNGEE come from the germline V gene. The CDR3 is 15 amino acids. The CDR3 loop reads CASSVGVGGSEKLFF. The DNA of the CDR3 is TGTGCCAGCAGCGTTGGAGTAGGGGGAAGCGAAAAACTGTTTTTT.

V and J are TRBV10-3 and TRBJ2-2, with 8 bases lining up with TRBD1. The CDR3 is 14 residues long. With 2 bases clipped from V and 6 bases from J, the junction kept 2 bases outside the gene matches. CDR1 and CDR2 (germline): ENHRY, SYGVKD. The CDR3 is CAISEGQGAGELFF. CDR3 DNA: TGTGCCATCAGTGAGGGACAGGGTGCCGGGGAGCTGTTTTTT.

This clone has a handful of counts. The V gene is TRBV5-1, the J gene TRBJ2-1, with 11 bases identical to TRBD1. The trim removed 5 bases at V and 6 bases at J, leaving 7 bases unmatched. Germline assignment: CDR1 SGHRS and CDR2 YFSETQ. CDR3 length: 15 amino acids. CDR3 DNA: TGCGCCAGCAGAACCGCCGGGACAGGGGGCAATGAGCAGTTCTTC. Translating it yields CASRTAGTGGNEQFF.

The J gene is TRBJ2-7, the V gene TRBV6-5; D ambiguous. CDR1 and CDR2 (germline): MNHEY, SVGAGI. Trimming pared 5 bases from V and 9 bases from J, leaving 20 bases between. The CDR3 loop spans 14 amino acids. The CDR3 reads CASSPSQDKARQYF. The CDR3 DNA is TGTGCCAGCAGTCCATCACAAGACAAGGCTCGGCAGTACTTC.

This clone was counted a few times. The chain has TRBV19 and TRBJ1-2; tentative D call: TRBD1 (5 bases). The CDR3 has 16 amino acids. The germline CDR1 and CDR2 sequences are LNHDA and SQIVND (reference sequence). The V and J ends lost 5 bases and 1 base respectively, with 17 bases between them. CDR3 in DNA: TGTGCCAGTAGTTTTCCACCCAGGGAGTTTAACTATGGCTACACCTTC. Amino acid sequence: CASSFPPREFNYGYTF.

The rearrangement joins TRBV30 to TRBJ1-4, with a possible D match to TRBD1 (5 bases). Trimming removed 2 bases from V and 4 bases from J, with 17 bases in between. Germline loops: CDR1 GTSNPN, CDR2 SVGIG (reference sequence). This CDR3 is built from 16 residues. The CDR3 is CAWSLNGGVLNEKLFF. CDR3 sequence (DNA): TGTGCCTGGAGTCTAAACGGAGGGGTCCTTAATGAAAAACTGTTTTTT.

The chain couples TRBV6-5 to TRBJ1-2; D call uncertain. Germline CDR1 MNHEY, CDR2 SVGAGI. There are 13 residues in the CDR3. Trimming cost V 5 bases and J 6 bases, with 13 bases left between them. The chain's CDR3 is CASSPVRYHGYTF. The CDR3 nucleotides read TGTGCCAGCAGTCCCGTGAGGTACCATGGCTACACCTTC.

The rearrangement uses TRBV29-1 and TRBJ1-1, with D unclear. The germline CDR1 and CDR2 sequences are SQVTM and ANQGSEA. CDR3 length: 14 residues. Trimming took off 7 bases at V and 1 base at J, with 16 bases between the two ends. CDR3 loop: CSAKRADTNTEAFF. In nucleotides, the CDR3 is TGCAGCGCCAAAAGGGCCGACACGAACACTGAAGCTTTCTTT. The full variable domain, in which reference TRBV29-1 and TRBJ1-1 provide the parts outside the CDR3, is SAVISQKPSRDICQRGTSLTIQCQVDSQVTMMFWYRQQPGQSLTLIATANQGSEATYESGFVIDKFPISRPNLTFSTLTVSNMSPEDSSIYLCSAKRADTNTEAFFGQGTRLTVV.

The V gene is TRBV7-7, the J gene TRBJ2-1, with 11 bases that match TRBD2. After removal of 5 bases from V and 7 bases from J, the junction contained 4 bases not matched to a gene. The CDR3 consists of 14 residues. Germline V lookup: CDR1 SSHAT, CDR2 FNYEAQ (reference sequence). The CDR3 bases are TGTGCCAGCAGCCCCCGACTAGCGGGGAATGAGCAGTTCTTC. Amino acid sequence: CASSPRLAGNEQFF.